This is a list of T cell receptor beta chains from one sample in a study of blood T cell repertoires in COVID-19. Data came from immunoSEQ multiplex PCR; TCRdb stores just in-frame clones and leaves some out. The sample lists roughly 56,000 clones; around 90% were seen once. The sample consisted of peripheral blood. These receptors were collected from a man aged 50-60 years with active COVID-19. CDR3s include the opening cysteine and the closing phenylalanine or tryptophan. Fields, in order: V gene, J gene, clone size, D gene, CDR3 protein, CDR3 DNA. A D gene is named only where the DNA matches it firmly. The size entry is marked missing in some rows and otherwise reads once, few, many or a size class.

>TRBV6-5|TRBJ2-3|-|-
CASSYAGSSTDTQYF
TGTGCCAGCAGTTACGCAGGATCAAGCACAGATACGCAGTATTTT
>TRBV11-1|TRBJ1-1|-|TRBD1
CASSLVQGRAEAFF
TGTGCCAGCAGCTTAGTACAGGGGAGAGCTGAAGCTTTCTTT
>TRBV19|TRBJ2-7|-|TRBD1
CASSLRQGYVGYEQYF
TGTGCCAGTAGTCTTAGACAGGGCTACGTCGGTTACGAGCAGTACTTC
>TRBV9|TRBJ1-2|once|-
CASSTEPSYGYTF
TGTGCCAGCAGCACAGAACCGAGCTATGGCTACACCTTC
>TRBV5-1|TRBJ1-4|few|-
CASSLEIVSPRGGEKLFF
TGCGCCAGCAGCTTGGAGATAGTTAGTCCGAGGGGAGGAGAAAAACTGTTTTTT
>TRBV21-1|TRBJ2-3|-|-
CASSPKGLAGADTQYF
TGTGCCAGCAGCCCCAAGGGACTAGCGGGGGCAGATACGCAGTATTTT
>TRBV2|TRBJ1-2|-|-
CASSEESNYGYTF
TGTGCCAGCAGTGAGGAGTCAAACTATGGCTACACCTTC
>TRBV10-3|TRBJ2-7|-|-
CAIAEGLDYEQYF
TGTGCCATCGCGGAGGGTTTGGACTACGAGCAGTACTTC
>TRBV7-2|TRBJ2-7|once|TRBD2
CASSLNSGSGPLEQYF
TGTGCCAGCAGCCTGAATAGCGGGAGCGGACCTCTGGAGCAGTACTTC
>TRBV5-5|TRBJ2-1|-|-
CASSLALQNEQFF
TGTGCCAGCAGCTTGGCCTTGCAGAATGAGCAGTTCTTC
>TRBV18|TRBJ2-3|few|-
CASSPFDTYTDTQYF
TGTGCCAGCTCACCATTCGACACTTACACAGATACGCAGTATTTT
>TRBV9|TRBJ2-1|-|TRBD2
CASRYGSGRGQDEQFF
TGTGCCAGCAGGTACGGTAGTGGGAGGGGTCAGGATGAGCAGTTCTTC
>TRBV21-1|TRBJ2-1|-|-
CASSKGNGGRSYNEQFF
TGTGCCAGCAGCAAAGGTAATGGAGGGCGCTCCTACAATGAGCAGTTCTTC
>TRBV10-3|TRBJ1-2|-|-
CAIKEGIYGYTF
TGTGCCATCAAGGAGGGGATCTATGGCTACACCTTC
>TRBV29-1|TRBJ2-7|-|TRBD2
CSVEDKLAGTYEQYF
TGCAGCGTTGAAGATAAACTAGCGGGGACCTACGAGCAGTACTTC
>TRBV4-3|TRBJ2-2|-|-
CASSREVAVGTNTGELFF
TGCGCCAGCAGCCGAGAAGTGGCAGTCGGGACGAACACCGGGGAGCTGTTTTTT
>TRBV5-6|TRBJ2-5|-|-
CASSLEDRQETQYF
TGTGCCAGCAGCTTGGAGGACAGACAAGAGACCCAGTACTTC
>TRBV28|TRBJ2-7|-|-
CASSSPGLYEQYF
TGTGCCAGCAGTTCACCGGGACTGTACGAGCAGTACTTC
>TRBV29-1|TRBJ2-5|-|-
CSVEKGETQYF
TGCAGCGTTGAAAAGGGGGAGACCCAGTACTTC
>TRBV5-4|TRBJ1-1|-|TRBD1
CASSLAGGYSEAFF
TGTGCCAGCAGCTTGGCAGGGGGGTACTCTGAAGCTTTCTTT
>TRBV16|TRBJ2-7|-|-
CASSPVWGREQYF
TGTGCCAGCAGCCCCGTTTGGGGGAGGGAGCAGTACTTC
>TRBV7-9|TRBJ2-5|-|TRBD2
CASSKAGAWETQYF
TGTGCCAGCAGCAAAGCGGGGGCCTGGGAGACCCAGTACTTC
>TRBV9|TRBJ1-2|-|-
CASSVNRDSTYGYTF
TGTGCCAGCAGCGTAAACAGGGATTCCACCTATGGCTACACCTTC
>TRBV4-1|TRBJ2-1|-|TRBD2
CASSQESREGSEQFF
TGCGCCAGCAGCCAAGAATCGCGGGAGGGAAGTGAGCAGTTCTTC
>TRBV3-1/TRBV3-2|TRBJ2-7|-|-
CASSLLSSHEQYF
TGTGCCAGCAGCCTCCTCTCTAGCCACGAGCAGTACTTC
>TRBV5-6|TRBJ2-7|-|TRBD1
CASSLRGQGIYEQYF
TGTGCCAGCAGCTTAAGGGGGCAGGGGATCTACGAGCAGTACTTC
>TRBV30|TRBJ1-1|-|TRBD1
CAWSEDRATEAFF
TGTGCCTGGAGTGAAGACAGGGCCACTGAAGCTTTCTTT
>TRBV2|TRBJ2-2|-|TRBD1
CASSRTGGANTGELFF
TGTGCCAGCAGTCGAACAGGGGGCGCGAACACCGGGGAGCTGTTTTTT
>TRBV25-1|TRBJ1-4|once|-
CASLFNEKLFF
TGTGCCAGCCTGTTTAATGAAAAACTGTTTTTT
>TRBV5-4|TRBJ1-1|-|TRBD1
CASSWGQGNTEAFF
TGTGCCAGCAGCTGGGGACAGGGGAACACTGAAGCTTTCTTT
>TRBV6-5|TRBJ1-5|-|-
CASSLTYSNQPQHF
TGTGCCAGCAGCCTCACATATAGCAATCAGCCCCAGCATTTT
>TRBV7-2|TRBJ2-5|-|TRBD2
CASSSSGGALKTQYF
TGTGCCAGCAGCTCCAGCGGGGGGGCCTTGAAGACCCAGTACTTC
>TRBV12-3/TRBV12-4|TRBJ2-2|-|-
CASSFSGELFF
TGTGCCAGCAGTTTCTCCGGGGAGCTGTTTTTT
>TRBV20-1|TRBJ1-6|-|-
CSAAGNSPLHF
TGCAGTGCTGCGGGGAATTCACCCCTCCACTTT
>TRBV30|TRBJ1-4|-|-
CAWKIAAGGNEKLFF
TGTGCCTGGAAGATTGCCGCGGGGGGGAATGAAAAACTGTTTTTT
>TRBV14|TRBJ2-7|-|-
CASSLLVVTAPHEQYF
TGTGCCAGCAGCCTCCTGGTCGTGACAGCCCCCCACGAGCAGTACTTC
>TRBV18|TRBJ2-2|-|TRBD2
CASSEGLALHDTGELFF
TGTGCCAGCTCAGAAGGACTAGCGCTCCATGACACCGGGGAGCTGTTTTTT
>TRBV6-6|TRBJ1-2|-|-
CASRGAEANYGYTF
TGTGCCAGCAGAGGGGCAGAAGCTAACTATGGCTACACCTTC
>TRBV5-1|TRBJ2-5|-|-
CASSVTGFWETQYF
TGCGCCAGCAGCGTCACAGGGTTTTGGGAGACCCAGTACTTC
>TRBV12-3/TRBV12-4|TRBJ1-1|-|-
CASRGAVNTEAFF
TGTGCCAGCAGGGGGGCGGTGAACACTGAAGCTTTCTTT
>TRBV10-3|TRBJ1-5|-|-
CAISEYSGLSNQPQHF
TGTGCCATCAGTGAATACAGCGGGCTCAGCAATCAGCCCCAGCATTTT
>TRBV29-1|TRBJ2-7|once|-
CSVGNRAGAPYEQYF
TGCAGCGTTGGGAACCGGGCAGGGGCCCCTTACGAGCAGTACTTC
>TRBV15|TRBJ2-1|once|TRBD1
CATSTTGQGFNEQFF
TGTGCCACCAGCACCACGGGACAGGGGTTCAATGAGCAGTTCTTC
>TRBV19|TRBJ1-5|-|-
CASRDNGQGNQPQHF
TGTGCCAGCCGGGACAATGGGCAGGGCAATCAGCCCCAGCATTTT
>TRBV5-4|TRBJ2-3|-|TRBD2
CASRWEGADTQYF
TGTGCCAGCAGGTGGGAGGGTGCAGATACGCAGTATTTT
>TRBV11-2|TRBJ2-7|few|-
CASSFRGGAGQSSYEQYF
TGTGCCAGCAGCTTTCGGGGGGGAGCGGGACAGAGCTCCTACGAGCAGTACTTC
>TRBV6-6|TRBJ1-1|medium-sized|-
CASSGTMNTEAFF
TGTGCCAGCAGTGGGACAATGAACACTGAAGCTTTCTTT
>TRBV9|TRBJ2-5|-|TRBD1
CASSGTGAGETQYF
TGTGCCAGCAGCGGGACAGGGGCTGGAGAGACCCAGTACTTC
>TRBV5-3|TRBJ2-1|-|TRBD2
CARSLVPGERGTSGNNEQFF
TGTGCCAGAAGCTTGGTACCGGGCGAGCGGGGGACTAGCGGGAACAATGAGCAGTTCTTC
>TRBV7-9|TRBJ2-7|-|TRBD1
CASSPGQGISYEQYF
TGTGCCAGCAGCCCTGGACAGGGGATCTCCTACGAGCAGTACTTC
>TRBV18|TRBJ2-7|medium-sized|-
CASSPSAYEQYF
TGTGCCAGCTCACCGTCAGCCTACGAGCAGTACTTC
>TRBV6-2/TRBV6-3|TRBJ1-5|-|TRBD1
CASSGQARQPQHF
TGTGCCAGCAGTGGACAGGCCCGTCAGCCCCAGCATTTT